The clone carrying this TCR beta chain has more than one count but fewer than ten. No antigen is known for it. The data stem from a study of post-analysis software for immune sequencing data. Turning to the study itself: Patients with relapsing-remitting, secondary progressive and progressive-relapsing multiple sclerosis courses were all represented. Overall study results and limits: Five or six TRBV segments were more frequent in patients than controls; TRBV5-6, TRBV5-1 and TRBV20-1 belonged to this group.

The CDR3 has 14 residues. V dropped 3 bases and J dropped 1; count of bases not matched to a gene: 5. Per the germline V gene, CDR1 is DFQATT and CDR2 is SNEGSKA (reference sequence). cDNA libraries for TCR beta contained unique molecular identifiers. MiXCR, applied by TCRdb to the PCR reads, yields one record per CDR3 protein. The data contain 450,000 to 650,000 distinct CDR3 sequences, about 44% of them singletons. The TCR was taken from a girl aged 10 to 17 with multiple sclerosis. V gene TRBV20-1 combines with J gene TRBJ2-5; TRBD1 matches at 7 bases. Sequencing was done on a sample of blood. In nucleotides, the CDR3 is TGCAGTGCTAGGAAGGACAGGATCCAAGAGACCCAGTACTTC. It is translated as CSARKDRIQETQYF.